The rows below give T cell receptor beta chains drawn from one sample of a study of regulatory and conventional T cells in RAG deficiency. Using immunoSEQ multiplex PCR, the repertoire was profiled, and TCRdb retains in-frame clones only, with some absent. The sample consists of about 30,000 clones, roughly 96% of them appearing once. These same data were also listed under a study on regulatory T cells.

Sequencing was performed on CD25- CD4+ T cells sorted from blood. The receptors stem from a human donor in good health. The CDR3 runs from the conserved cysteine through the conserved F or W. Each record gives: V gene, clone size, D gene, J gene, CDR3 protein, CDR3 DNA. The D gene is left open where the match is weak. Size is omitted from some rows. Given values are once, few, many or a class for expanded clones.

V: TRBV18; size: NA; D: TRBD1; J: TRBJ1-5; CDR3: CASSHDRGSNQPQHF; DNA: TGTGCCAGCTCACATGACAGGGGAAGCAATCAGCCCCAGCATTTT
V: TRBV2; size: NA; D: NA; J: TRBJ2-3; CDR3: CASIRGGDTDTQYF; DNA: TGTGCCAGCATTCGTGGAGGGGATACAGATACGCAGTATTTT
V: TRBV30; size: NA; D: NA; J: TRBJ1-6; CDR3: CAWDPGSYNSPLHF; DNA: TGTGCCTGGGACCCAGGGTCCTATAATTCCCCCCTCCACTTT
V: TRBV7-9; size: NA; D: TRBD1; J: TRBJ1-2; CDR3: CASSLAGTGGYTF; DNA: TGTGCCAGCAGCTTAGCCGGGACAGGTGGCTACACCTTC
V: TRBV10-1; size: NA; D: TRBD2; J: TRBJ2-7; CDR3: CATPPRGGGGPTSYEQYF; DNA: TGCGCCACGCCCCCGAGGGGTGGCGGGGGGCCGACCTCCTACGAGCAGTACTTC
V: TRBV2; size: NA; D: TRBD1; J: TRBJ1-5; CDR3: CASGFSDRGNQPQHF; DNA: TGTGCCAGCGGTTTTTCGGACAGGGGGAATCAGCCCCAGCATTTT
V: TRBV19; size: NA; D: TRBD2; J: TRBJ2-1; CDR3: CASSISGTDYNEQFF; DNA: TGTGCCAGTAGTATAAGCGGGACGGATTACAATGAGCAGTTCTTC
V: TRBV27; size: NA; D: NA; J: TRBJ1-1; CDR3: CASSPSWRENTEAFF; DNA: TGTGCCAGCAGTCCCTCGTGGAGGGAGAACACTGAAGCTTTCTTT
V: TRBV28; size: NA; D: NA; J: TRBJ1-1; CDR3: CASSFGQQMNTEAFF; DNA: TGTGCCAGCAGTTTTGGACAGCAGATGAACACTGAAGCTTTCTTT
V: TRBV7-3; size: NA; D: TRBD2; J: TRBJ2-1; CDR3: CASSLTLAGSNEQFF; DNA: TGTGCCAGCAGCTTAACTTTAGCGGGGAGCAATGAGCAGTTCTTC
V: TRBV6-5; size: NA; D: NA; J: TRBJ1-2; CDR3: CASSYGHRKYGYTF; DNA: TGTGCCAGCAGTTACGGGCACAGGAAGTATGGCTACACCTTC
V: TRBV7-9; size: NA; D: TRBD1; J: TRBJ1-1; CDR3: CASSSTGQGGSAFF; DNA: TGTGCCAGCAGTTCGACCGGACAGGGGGGTTCTGCTTTCTTT
V: TRBV6-6; size: NA; D: NA; J: TRBJ1-1; CDR3: CASTLDSTPATEAFF; DNA: TGTGCCAGCACCCTGGACTCGACCCCGGCTACTGAAGCTTTCTTT
V: TRBV7-8; size: NA; D: NA; J: TRBJ1-2; CDR3: CASSPNVGRVGYTF; DNA: TGTGCCAGCAGCCCTAACGTAGGGCGGGTAGGCTACACCTTC
V: TRBV5-1; size: NA; D: NA; J: TRBJ1-4; CDR3: CASSQQGGEKLFF; DNA: TGCGCCAGCTCACAACAGGGAGGGGAAAAACTGTTTTTT
V: TRBV11-2; size: NA; D: NA; J: TRBJ2-1; CDR3: CASSRFPYNEQFF; DNA: TGTGCCAGCTCCCGGTTCCCATACAATGAGCAGTTCTTC
V: TRBV5-6; size: NA; D: TRBD1; J: TRBJ2-7; CDR3: CASSLGDRGTKQYF; DNA: TGTGCCAGCAGCTTGGGAGACAGGGGTACAAAGCAGTACTTC
V: TRBV4-2; size: NA; D: TRBD2; J: TRBJ2-7; CDR3: CASSQVGTSGAYEQYF; DNA: TGTGCCAGCAGCCAAGTCGGGACTAGCGGAGCCTACGAGCAGTACTTC
V: TRBV15; size: NA; D: NA; J: TRBJ1-2; CDR3: CATSRVEALGYTF; DNA: TGTGCCACCAGCAGAGTAGAGGCGCTTGGCTACACCTTC
V: TRBV6-4; size: NA; D: NA; J: TRBJ2-3; CDR3: CATSPQGRSTDTQYF; DNA: TGTGCCACCTCCCCGCAGGGGCGAAGCACAGATACGCAGTATTTT
V: TRBV15; size: NA; D: NA; J: TRBJ1-2; CDR3: CATSRDMVPGDYGYTF; DNA: TGTGCCACCAGCAGAGACATGGTCCCGGGAGACTATGGCTACACCTTC
V: TRBV29-1; size: NA; D: NA; J: TRBJ2-7; CDR3: CSVTGAPGPHEQYF; DNA: TGCAGCGTTACGGGAGCCCCAGGACCCCACGAGCAGTACTTC
V: TRBV7-6; size: few; D: TRBD1; J: TRBJ1-1; CDR3: CASSRVQGTNTEAFF; DNA: TGTGCCAGCAGCCGCGTACAGGGGACGAACACTGAAGCTTTCTTT
V: TRBV18; size: NA; D: NA; J: TRBJ1-5; CDR3: CASSLTENNQPQHF; DNA: TGTGCCAGCTCACTAACAGAGAACAATCAGCCCCAGCATTTT
V: TRBV25-1; size: NA; D: NA; J: TRBJ1-6; CDR3: CASSEYGYKNSPLHF; DNA: TGTGCCAGCAGTGAATACGGGTATAAGAATTCACCCCTCCACTTT
V: TRBV2; size: NA; D: NA; J: TRBJ1-6; CDR3: CASSEISGLSSPLHF; DNA: TGTGCCAGCAGTGAAATCTCAGGGCTCAGTTCACCCCTCCACTTT
V: TRBV6-1; size: NA; D: TRBD1; J: TRBJ2-7; CDR3: CASSEDRVLYEQYF; DNA: TGTGCCAGCAGTGAGGACAGGGTTCTTTACGAGCAGTACTTC
V: TRBV9; size: NA; D: TRBD1; J: TRBJ2-5; CDR3: CASSATGATGTQYF; DNA: TGTGCCAGCAGCGCGACAGGGGCCACCGGGACCCAGTACTTC
V: TRBV10-1; size: NA; D: NA; J: TRBJ1-5; CDR3: CASSEVQGGQPQHF; DNA: TGCGCCAGCAGTGAGGTGCAGGGCGGTCAGCCCCAGCATTTT
V: TRBV5-5; size: NA; D: NA; J: TRBJ1-1; CDR3: CASSPQLVLGADTEAFF; DNA: TGTGCCAGCAGCCCTCAGTTGGTTTTGGGAGCTGACACTGAAGCTTTCTTT
V: TRBV9; size: NA; D: NA; J: TRBJ1-2; CDR3: CASSTEGYGYTF; DNA: TGTGCCAGCAGCACGGAGGGGTATGGCTACACCTTC
V: TRBV19; size: NA; D: NA; J: TRBJ1-1; CDR3: CASRTDTEAFF; DNA: TGTGCCAGTAGGACAGACACTGAAGCTTTCTTT
V: TRBV19; size: NA; D: NA; J: TRBJ1-5; CDR3: CASSWTSPPQPQHF; DNA: TGTGCCAGTAGTTGGACTTCGCCCCCCCAGCCCCAGCATTTT
V: TRBV7-7; size: NA; D: NA; J: TRBJ2-7; CDR3: CASSLRDGVSYEQYF; DNA: TGTGCCAGCAGCTTACGAGACGGGGTGTCCTACGAGCAGTACTTC
V: TRBV6-6; size: once; D: TRBD1; J: TRBJ2-7; CDR3: CASSYSGTGSYEQYF; DNA: TGTGCCAGCAGTTACTCCGGGACAGGTTCCTACGAGCAGTACTTC
V: TRBV7-3; size: NA; D: TRBD2; J: TRBJ2-1; CDR3: CASSAPGLAMGNEQFF; DNA: TGTGCCAGCAGCGCCCCGGGACTAGCGATGGGGAATGAGCAGTTCTTC
V: TRBV6-1; size: NA; D: TRBD1; J: TRBJ1-1; CDR3: CASRGTTGGTEAFF; DNA: TGTGCCAGCAGGGGAACTACAGGGGGCACTGAAGCTTTCTTT
V: TRBV5-1; size: NA; D: NA; J: TRBJ1-2; CDR3: CASSSPTGSYGYTF; DNA: TGCGCCAGCAGCTCGCCCACAGGGAGCTATGGCTACACCTTC
V: TRBV6-5; size: once; D: TRBD1; J: TRBJ1-6; CDR3: CASRMTGRESPLHF; DNA: TGTGCCAGCAGAATGACAGGGAGAGAATCCCCCCTCCACTTT
V: TRBV4-1; size: NA; D: TRBD1; J: TRBJ1-5; CDR3: CASSQDPQGAGSNQPQHF; DNA: TGCGCCAGCAGCCAAGACCCACAGGGGGCGGGTAGCAATCAGCCCCAGCATTTT
V: TRBV6-6; size: few; D: NA; J: TRBJ1-3; CDR3: CASSGGTAGNTIYF; DNA: TGTGCCAGCTCCGGCGGAACGGCTGGAAACACCATATATTTT
V: TRBV5-5; size: NA; D: NA; J: TRBJ1-2; CDR3: CASPRGFGVGYTF; DNA: TGTGCCAGCCCGCGGGGTTTTGGGGTGGGCTACACCTTC
V: TRBV5-1; size: NA; D: TRBD1; J: TRBJ1-4; CDR3: CASSPWTGSEKLFF; DNA: TGCGCCAGCAGCCCGTGGACAGGGAGTGAAAAACTGTTTTTT
V: TRBV6-5; size: NA; D: NA; J: TRBJ2-6; CDR3: CASRSQGGANVLTF; DNA: TGTGCCAGCCGGTCCCAGGGTGGGGCCAACGTCCTGACTTTC